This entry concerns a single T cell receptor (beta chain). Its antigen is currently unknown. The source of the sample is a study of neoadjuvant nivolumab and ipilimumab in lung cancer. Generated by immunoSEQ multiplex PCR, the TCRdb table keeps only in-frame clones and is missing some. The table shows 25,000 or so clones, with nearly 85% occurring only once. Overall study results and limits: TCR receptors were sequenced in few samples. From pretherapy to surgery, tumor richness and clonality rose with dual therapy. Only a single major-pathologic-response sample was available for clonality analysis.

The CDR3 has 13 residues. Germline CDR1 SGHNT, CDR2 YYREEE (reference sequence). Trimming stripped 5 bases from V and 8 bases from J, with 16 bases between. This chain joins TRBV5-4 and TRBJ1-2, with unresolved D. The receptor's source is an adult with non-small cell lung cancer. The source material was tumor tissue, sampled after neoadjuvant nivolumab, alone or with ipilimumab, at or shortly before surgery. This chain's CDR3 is CASRPPGREGYTF. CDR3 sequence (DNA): TGTGCCAGCAGGCCTCCGGGTCGGGAGGGCTACACCTTC.